These 9 T cell receptor beta chains originate from one sample sequenced in a study of OX40 agonist ivuxolimab in advanced cancers. TCRdb's table, derived via immunoSEQ multiplex PCR, lists solely in-frame clones and lacks some. The sample shows some 43,000 clones, around 85% of them seen only once. Sequencing used CD4+ or CD8+ T cells sorted from blood, obtained in a trial of the OX40 agonist ivuxolimab. The origin of the receptors is an adult with an advanced solid tumor such as melanoma, head and neck, liver or kidney cancer.

The genes are TRBV5-6 and TRBJ2-7; D is unclear. The CDR3 runs to 14 residues. The ends were cut back, 0 bases at V and 4 bases at J, with 11 bases in the middle. The germline CDR1 and CDR2 sequences are SGHDT and YYEEEE. For the CDR3, the DNA is TGTGCCAGCAGCTTGGGTGATTGGTCTTACGAGCAGTACTTC. Translated, it gives CASSLGDWSYEQYF.

The CDR3 DNA is TGTGCCAGCAGCGGGGGACAGGAGCCTTCCTACGAGCAGTACTTC. This encodes CASSGGQEPSYEQYF. The chain carries TRBV11-2 and TRBJ2-7; 8 nucleotides align to TRBD1. This CDR3 is built from 15 residues. From germline, CDR1 is SGHAT and CDR2 FQNNGV. With 5 bases clipped from V and 1 base from J, the junction kept 7 bases outside the gene matches.

The gene calls are TRBV28 and TRBJ2-7, with 7 positions matching TRBD2. Germline lookup yields CDR1 MDHEN and CDR2 SYDVKM. The CDR3 is 16 residues long. J gave up 3 bases and V 3 bases, and 11 bases lay outside the gene matches. As DNA, the CDR3 is TGTGCCAGCAGTTTCCTCCTAGCGGAAAGCAACTACGAGCAGTACTTC. It translates to CASSFLLAESNYEQYF.

This clone appeared a single time. The J gene is TRBJ2-2, the V gene TRBV6-1; D is unclear. Germline CDR1 reads MNHNS; CDR2 reads SASEGT. CDR3 length: 15 residues. The germline V and J ends were trimmed by 3 bases and 1 base, with 9 bases remaining between them. Here the CDR3 reads CASSEATGNTGELFF. The CDR3 DNA reads TGTGCCAGCAGTGAGGCAACTGGGAACACCGGGGAGCTGTTTTTT.

The V gene is TRBV7-9, the J gene TRBJ2-1; TRBD2 matches at 9 bases. The germline V gene has CDR1 SEHNR and CDR2 FQNEAQ (reference sequence). The junction had 1 base not matched to a gene; V was cut back by 1 base and J by 6 bases. This CDR3 comprises 14 residues. CDR3 DNA: TGTGCCAGCAGCTTAGGGACTAGCGCCAATGAGCAGTTCTTC. Its translation is CASSLGTSANEQFF.

The CDR3 spells CASSLGDRDTQYF. In DNA, the CDR3 is TGTGCCAGCAGCTTAGGGGACCGGGATACGCAGTATTTT. This sequence joins TRBV11-2 and TRBJ2-3; D possibly uses TRBD1 or TRBD2 (5 bases each). CDR3 length: 13 amino acids. V was cut by 1 base and J by 6 bases, with 8 bases left in between. Per germline, CDR1 SGHAT and CDR2 FQNNGV. Full variable domain (remainder filled in from reference TRBV11-2 and TRBJ2-3): EAGVAQSPRYKIIEKRQSVAFWCNPISGHATLYWYQQILGQGPKLLIQFQNNGVVDDSQLPKDRFSAERLKGVDSTLKIQPAKLEDSAVYLCASSLGDRDTQYFGPGTRLTVL.

The sample holds one count of this clone. V gene TRBV6-6 combines with J gene TRBJ1-3, with D unresolved. The ends were cut back, 8 bases at V and 0 bases at J, with 5 bases in the middle. The CDR3 loop spans 12 amino acids. Looked up from germline, CDR1 is MNHNY and CDR2 is SVGAGI (reference sequence). CDR3 in DNA: TGTGCCAGCGTTGCCTCTGGAAACACCATATATTTT. This gives the protein CASVASGNTIYF.

This chain uses TRBV19 with TRBJ1-2, with D hard to call. Germline CDR1 and CDR2: LNHDA and SQIVND (reference sequence). CDR3 length equals 15 residues. The ends were cut back, 3 bases at V and 0 bases at J, with 11 bases in the middle. The DNA of the CDR3 is TGTGCCAGTAGTATCTGGCCTGTTTCTAACTATGGCTACACCTTC. Translating gives CASSIWPVSNYGYTF. Full variable domain (rest looked up from reference TRBV19 and TRBJ1-2): DGGITQSPKYLFRKEGQNVTLSCEQNLNHDAMYWYRQDPGQGLRLIYYSQIVNDFQKGDIAEGYSVSREKKESFPLTVTSAQKNPTAFYLCASSIWPVSNYGYTFGSGTRLTVV.

V gene TRBV27 combines with J gene TRBJ2-7; D gene ambiguous. CDR3 length: 14 amino acids. The V end was cut by 0 bases, the J end by 3 bases, with 9 bases between. CDR1 and CDR2 (germline): MNHEY, SMNVEV (reference sequence). CDR3 sequence (DNA): TGTGCCAGCAGTTTATCGGGTCTAATCTACGAGCAGTACTTC. Translated, it gives CASSLSGLIYEQYF.